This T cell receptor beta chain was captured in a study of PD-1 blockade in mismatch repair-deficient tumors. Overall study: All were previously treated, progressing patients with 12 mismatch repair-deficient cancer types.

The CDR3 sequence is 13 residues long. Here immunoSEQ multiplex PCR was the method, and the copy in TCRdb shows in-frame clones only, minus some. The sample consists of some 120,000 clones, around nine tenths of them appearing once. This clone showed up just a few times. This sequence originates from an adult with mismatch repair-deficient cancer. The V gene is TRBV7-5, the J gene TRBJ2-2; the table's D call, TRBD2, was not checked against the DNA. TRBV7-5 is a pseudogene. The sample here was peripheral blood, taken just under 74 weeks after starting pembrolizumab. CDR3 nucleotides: TGTGTCGGAGGGACTAGCGACACCGGGGAGCTGTTTTTT. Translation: CVGGTSDTGELFF.